This T cell receptor beta chain was found in a study of OX40 agonist ivuxolimab in advanced cancers. Looking at the study overall: Patients' therapy was ivuxolimab, an antibody that acts as an agonist of OX40 (CD134). Dose-escalation patients suffered from hepatocellular carcinoma, melanoma, renal cell or head and neck cancer. A male proportion of more than 75% was recorded, with mean age about 60 years and range roughly 20 to 85. Findings and caveats of the study: The average count of expanded clones was higher among CD8+ T cells than among CD4+.

TCRdb's copy holds only in-frame clones and misses some; the assay was immunoSEQ multiplex PCR. The data show tens of thousands of clones, roughly four fifths seen once. The length of the CDR3 is 11 residues. Germline CDR1 and CDR2: SEHNR and FQNEAQ (reference sequence). V shed 5 bases and J shed 11 bases, with 12 bases lying between them. Regarding this clone: The antigen remains undetermined.

The sequence was collected from an adult with an advanced solid tumor such as melanoma, head and neck, liver or kidney cancer. The sequenced sample was CD4+ or CD8+ T cells sorted from blood, obtained in a trial of the OX40 agonist ivuxolimab. This chain joins TRBV7-9 and TRBJ1-1; D is undetermined. CDR3 in amino acids: CASSQDRGAFF. The DNA of the CDR3 is TGTGCCAGCAGCCAGGACCGTGGGGCTTTCTTT.